This is a list of T cell receptor beta chains from one sample in a study of CD8 T cells in ankylosing spondylitis. TCRdb called the 5' RACE reads again in MiXCR, with one record for every CDR3 protein. Of 150,000 to 200,000 distinct CDR3 sequences listed, around a sixth were seen once; the top ten hold more than 3.5%. Sequenced material: blood, either unsorted or a sorted T cell fraction (not recorded which). Receptors were obtained from a male donor under 30 with ankylosing spondylitis or in good health (not recorded which). Both conserved end residues are part of each CDR3. A D gene is named only where the DNA matches it firmly. Size tells how often a clone was seen (once, few, many) or the class of an expanded clone, and some rows leave it out.

cdr3_nt cdr3_aa d_call clone_size j_call v_call
TGCAGTGCTACCGACAGAGCCAAAAACATTCAGTACTTC CSATDRAKNIQYF NA many TRBJ2-4 TRBV20-1
TGTGCCAGCAGGGGAGGGCCTATTGATACGCAGTATTTT CASRGGPIDTQYF TRBD2 many TRBJ2-3 TRBV6-1
TGTGCCAGCAGCCTACTCGACAGTGAGCAGTTCTTC CASSLLDSEQFF NA NA TRBJ2-1 TRBV14
TGTGCCAGCAGCTCGACCCGTTATTCCTACAATGAGCAGTTCTTC CASSSTRYSYNEQFF NA NA TRBJ2-1 TRBV7-2
TGTGCCTGGATTTCCAGGGCGGACAATGAGCAGTTCTTC CAWISRADNEQFF NA few TRBJ2-1 TRBV30
TGTGCCAGCAGCTCCGGCGAGGGGGCTGGTGGGGCCAACGTCCTGACTTTC CASSSGEGAGGANVLTF TRBD1 NA TRBJ2-6 TRBV4-2
TGTGCCAGCAGCCCAGAGGGCTCCTACAATGAGCAGTTCTTC CASSPEGSYNEQFF NA many TRBJ2-1 TRBV9
TGTGCCAGCTCACCACCCATCCGGGCAGACTACGAGCAGTACTTC CASSPPIRADYEQYF NA NA TRBJ2-7 TRBV18
TGTGCCAGCAGTTATTTGCAGAGCGGGACCGGGGAGCTGTTTTTT CASSYLQSGTGELFF NA many TRBJ2-2 TRBV6-2/TRBV6-3
TGCAGCGTTGCGGGGGTACGGGAGACCCAGTACTTC CSVAGVRETQYF NA NA TRBJ2-5 TRBV29-1
TGTGCCACCAGTGACCCAAAAAGACAGGGTACATCTAGCACAGATACGCAGTATTTT CATSDPKRQGTSSTDTQYF TRBD1 many TRBJ2-3 TRBV24-1
TGCAGTGCGAGAACGGCTCGAGAAACTAATGAAAAACTGTTTTTT CSARTARETNEKLFF NA many TRBJ1-4 TRBV20-1
TGCAGTGCTAGCCCAGAGGAGACCCAGTACTTC CSASPEETQYF NA many TRBJ2-5 TRBV20-1
TGTGCCAGCAGTCCGATACCCTACGAGCAGTACTTC CASSPIPYEQYF NA many TRBJ2-7 TRBV7-9
TGTGCCAGCAGTTTGCGGGGGGGCACCGGGGAGCTGTTTTTT CASSLRGGTGELFF TRBD2 many TRBJ2-2 TRBV12-3/TRBV12-4
TGTGCCAGCAGCCTGATAGGGACAATTGCTGACAATGAGCAGTTCTTC CASSLIGTIADNEQFF NA many TRBJ2-1 TRBV13
TGTGCCAGCAGCCTAAGGTCGGGGACACACGAGACCCAGTACTTC CASSLRSGTHETQYF NA once TRBJ2-5 TRBV7-8
TGTGCCAGCTCACCTCTTGGACCTACTCAGGAGTCACCCCTCCACTTT CASSPLGPTQESPLHF NA many TRBJ1-6 TRBV18
TGTGCCAGCACCAACATTCGAATGGATTCGACGGAGCAGTTCTTC CASTNIRMDSTEQFF NA few TRBJ2-1 TRBV6-2/TRBV6-3
TGTGCCAGCAGCTTAGCGCGGGCCCAGGATGAGCAGTTCTTC CASSLARAQDEQFF NA few TRBJ2-1 TRBV7-8
TGTGCCAGCAGAAGAGCGGGGGATGGGGGAGCAGATACGCAGTATTTT CASRRAGDGGADTQYF TRBD2 many TRBJ2-3 TRBV28
TGTGCTAGTGGTTTGGGGAATCAGCCCCAGCATTTT CASGLGNQPQHF NA NA TRBJ1-5 TRBV12-5
TGCAGTGCTCCTCCCCCCTTGGTAGATACGCAGTATTTT CSAPPPLVDTQYF NA many TRBJ2-3 TRBV20-1
TGCAGCACCGAAACAGGGGAGGGGCATGGCTACACCTTC CSTETGEGHGYTF TRBD1 many TRBJ1-2 TRBV29-1
TGTGCCAGTAGTATAGGTGGAGGAGCGGGAGGGCCCTCGGAGTTCTTC CASSIGGGAGGPSEFF TRBD2 few TRBJ2-1 TRBV19
TGTGCCATCAGTGATACCCCCACCGGGGTGGGGGACAATGAGCAGTTCTTC CAISDTPTGVGDNEQFF NA NA TRBJ2-1 TRBV10-3
TGTGCCAGCAGCTTAGGTCAGGTTTACGAGCAGTACTTC CASSLGQVYEQYF NA many TRBJ2-7 TRBV11-2
TGCAGTGCTTCAAGACAGGCGAACACCGGGGAGCTGTTTTTT CSASRQANTGELFF NA NA TRBJ2-2 TRBV20-1
TGCGCCAGCAGCCAAGATTGGGAACGAGGAACCGTAGGGCAGCCCCAGCATTTT CASSQDWERGTVGQPQHF NA many TRBJ1-5 TRBV4-3
TGTGCCAGCAGTGAAGCCCAGAGGCCTAATGAAAAACTGTTTTTT CASSEAQRPNEKLFF NA NA TRBJ1-4 TRBV2
TGTGCCAGCAGCCCACGTGGTAGTGAGCAGTTCTTC CASSPRGSEQFF NA many TRBJ2-1 TRBV12-3/TRBV12-4
TGTGCCTGGAGTGTCTATGGGGGCGGCACAGATACGCAGTATTTT CAWSVYGGGTDTQYF NA many TRBJ2-3 TRBV30
TGTGCCAGCAGTTACTCCCCAGCCCGATTCAAAGACCAAGAGACCCAGTACTTC CASSYSPARFKDQETQYF NA many TRBJ2-5 TRBV6-2/TRBV6-3
TGTGCCAGCAGCTTAGCGAAGGGGCATGAAAAACTGTTTTTT CASSLAKGHEKLFF NA NA TRBJ1-4 TRBV7-9
TGTGCCAGCAGCCAGAAACCGGACGGAAACTATGGCTACACCTTC CASSQKPDGNYGYTF NA many TRBJ1-2 TRBV4-2
TGCGCCAGCAGCCAAGGAGTGGATACGCAGTATTTT CASSQGVDTQYF NA NA TRBJ2-3 TRBV4-3
TGCGCCAGCACTCACACCGGGGAGCTGTTTTTT CASTHTGELFF NA many TRBJ2-2 TRBV5-1
TGCGCCAGCAGCTTCGGACAGGGCCCCTACGAGCAGTACTTC CASSFGQGPYEQYF TRBD1 many TRBJ2-7 TRBV5-1
TGTGCCAGCAGCACCTCCCAACAGGGAAGGCCCTACGAGCAGTACTTC CASSTSQQGRPYEQYF NA NA TRBJ2-7 TRBV28
TGTGCCTGGAGTACAGGGATATCAGCTGGAAACACCATATATTTT CAWSTGISAGNTIYF NA many TRBJ1-3 TRBV30